These T cell receptor beta chains were read from a single sample in a study of beta chain features in type 1 diabetes. The assay was immunoSEQ multiplex PCR, and TCRdb's table has in-frame clones only and misses some. The sample records 600,000 to 700,000 clones, 13% being singletons. Sequencing input: naive CD4+ T cells from blood. The receptors originated from a man aged 18 to 30 with type 1 diabetes. Each CDR3 is given with its conserved first and last residue. Each record gives: V gene, J gene, D gene, clone size, CDR3 DNA, CDR3 protein. A D gene is named only where the DNA matches it firmly. A row's size may be missing; if present it is once, few, many or a size class.

>TRBV30|TRBJ1-6|NA|few
TGTGCCTGCGACCCGGGAACCCTATCACCCCTCCACTTT
CACDPGTLSPLHF
>TRBV4-1|TRBJ1-6|TRBD1|NA
TGCGCCAGCAGCCACTTTCGGGACAGGATTTCACCCCTCCACTTT
CASSHFRDRISPLHF
>TRBV2|TRBJ2-3|NA|NA
TGTGCCAGCGGGCTGCGCACAGATACGCAGTATTTT
CASGLRTDTQYF
>TRBV7-2|TRBJ1-2|NA|NA
TGTGCCAGCAGCTTAGTGCTCTATGGCTACACCTTC
CASSLVLYGYTF
>TRBV29-1|TRBJ1-2|NA|NA
TGCAGCGTTGGCCGGTACGGGGGCGACTATGGCTACACCTTC
CSVGRYGGDYGYTF
>TRBV30|TRBJ1-2|NA|once
TGTGCCTGGAGTGATCGGCAGGAGAACTATGGCTACACCTTC
CAWSDRQENYGYTF
>TRBV6-1|TRBJ2-1|NA|NA
TGTGCCAGCAGGCTCCGCGAGAGCTCCTACAATGAGCAGTTCTTC
CASRLRESSYNEQFF
>TRBV4-1|TRBJ2-4|NA|NA
TGCGCCAGCAGCCAAGAAGCCGGGGCCAAAAACATTCAGTACTTC
CASSQEAGAKNIQYF
>TRBV7-9|TRBJ1-1|NA|few
TGTGCCAGCAGCTTAGCGTACACTGAAGCTTTCTTT
CASSLAYTEAFF
>TRBV10-3|TRBJ2-1|TRBD1|few
TGTGCCATCAGCGGGACAGGAGACAATGAGCAGTTCTTC
CAISGTGDNEQFF
>TRBV9|TRBJ2-7|TRBD1|few
TGTGCCAGCAGCGAGGGACAGCCTCGCTCCTACGAGCAGTACTTC
CASSEGQPRSYEQYF
>TRBV19|TRBJ1-5|NA|few
TGTGCCAGTAGTATAGAGAGCGGCTGGAGCAATCAGCCCCAGCATTTT
CASSIESGWSNQPQHF
>TRBV29-1|TRBJ1-1|NA|few
TGCAGCGTTGAGTCGGTAGGGGCTTTCTTT
CSVESVGAFF
>TRBV4-1|TRBJ2-5|NA|NA
TGCGCCAGCAGCCAAACCGGCGGGGGCCGGGGGGAGACCCAGTACTTC
CASSQTGGGRGETQYF
>TRBV11-2|TRBJ2-1|NA|few
TGTGCCAGCAGCTTTTCAGGCGCCTCCTACAATGAGCAGTTCTTC
CASSFSGASYNEQFF
>TRBV4-1|TRBJ1-2|NA|NA
TGCGCCAGCAGCCAAGATAGCGGAGACGCAACCTATGGCTACACCTTC
CASSQDSGDATYGYTF
>TRBV7-9|TRBJ2-7|NA|NA
TGTGCCAGCAGCTCAGGGACCCCGAGCTACGAGCAGTACTTC
CASSSGTPSYEQYF
>TRBV5-1|TRBJ2-6|NA|few
TGCGCCAGCAGCGAACACCTGAACTCTGGGGCCAACGTCCTGACTTTC
CASSEHLNSGANVLTF
>TRBV25-1|TRBJ1-1|NA|NA
TGTGCCAGCAGTGAAACTGGCAGTTTGAACACTGAAGCTTTCTTT
CASSETGSLNTEAFF
>TRBV6-5|TRBJ2-7|NA|NA
TGTGCCAGCAGTTACTCGGGTGAGCAGTACTTC
CASSYSGEQYF
>TRBV7-9|TRBJ2-7|NA|NA
TGTGCCAGCAGCTTCGGCTGGGACTTCTACGAGCAGTACTTC
CASSFGWDFYEQYF
>TRBV9|TRBJ2-1|TRBD1|NA
TGTGCCAGCAGCCCGACAGGGGGGACCTACAATGAGCAGTTCTTC
CASSPTGGTYNEQFF
>TRBV18|TRBJ1-3|NA|NA
TGTGCCAGCTCACCGCAGGACAGCTCTGGAAACACCATATATTTT
CASSPQDSSGNTIYF
>TRBV27|TRBJ1-4|TRBD1|once
TGTGCCAGCAGACCAGACAGGGCTGCAACTAATGAAAAACTGTTTTTT
CASRPDRAATNEKLFF
>TRBV30|TRBJ2-5|TRBD1|NA
TGTGCCTGGAGTGGACAGGGGGGACAGACCCAGTACTTC
CAWSGQGGQTQYF
>TRBV5-1|TRBJ1-2|NA|NA
TGCGCCAGCAGCCCCCTCGAGAGCGGGAACTATGGCTACACCTTC
CASSPLESGNYGYTF
>TRBV29-1|TRBJ1-2|NA|NA
TGCAGCGCGATTAAGGGGGACGCCTTCAACGGCTACACCTTC
CSAIKGDAFNGYTF
>TRBV5-4|TRBJ2-7|TRBD2|NA
TGTGCCAGCAGCCTTAGGACTAGCGGGGACTACGAGCAGTACTTC
CASSLRTSGDYEQYF
>TRBV9|TRBJ1-4|NA|NA
TGTGCCAGCAGCGCTGACAAGAATGAAAAACTGTTTTTT
CASSADKNEKLFF
>TRBV19|TRBJ2-7|TRBD2|NA
TGTGCCAGTACGCAAGCGGGGAGAGGAACCTACGAGCAGTACTTC
CASTQAGRGTYEQYF
>TRBV18|TRBJ2-7|NA|NA
TGTGCCAGCTCACCACGCGAAGGGGACACTTCCTACGAGCAGTACTTC
CASSPREGDTSYEQYF
>TRBV2|TRBJ2-2|NA|NA
TGTGCCAGCGGAAAGGACAGATACGACACCGGGGAGCTGTTTTTT
CASGKDRYDTGELFF
>TRBV4-1|TRBJ1-2|NA|NA
TGCGCCAGCAGCCAAGATTTATTCCGGGGTGGCTACACCTTC
CASSQDLFRGGYTF
>TRBV19|TRBJ1-1|NA|few
TGTGCCAGTAGTGTAACCACGGGGGGGACTGAAGCTTTCTTT
CASSVTTGGTEAFF
>TRBV5-1|TRBJ1-1|TRBD1|NA
TGCGCCAGCACCTCCGCATTGGCAGGGGGGTTCCTTGCTGAAGCTTTCTTT
CASTSALAGGFLAEAFF
>TRBV30|TRBJ2-7|TRBD2|few
TGTGCATCTAGCGGGGACAGCTCCTACGAGCAGTACTTC
CASSGDSSYEQYF
>TRBV25-1|TRBJ1-2|NA|NA
TGTGCCAGCAGCAGTTGGGGGGGAAACTATGGCTACACCTTC
CASSSWGGNYGYTF
>TRBV21-1|TRBJ1-2|NA|few
TGTGCCAGCAGCAAAGACAAAACACTGGGATCCTATGGCTACACCTTC
CASSKDKTLGSYGYTF
>TRBV7-9|TRBJ1-5|NA|few
TGTGCCAGCAGCTTAGTGGCGGGGCCGGTAAGCAATCAGCCCCAGCATTTT
CASSLVAGPVSNQPQHF